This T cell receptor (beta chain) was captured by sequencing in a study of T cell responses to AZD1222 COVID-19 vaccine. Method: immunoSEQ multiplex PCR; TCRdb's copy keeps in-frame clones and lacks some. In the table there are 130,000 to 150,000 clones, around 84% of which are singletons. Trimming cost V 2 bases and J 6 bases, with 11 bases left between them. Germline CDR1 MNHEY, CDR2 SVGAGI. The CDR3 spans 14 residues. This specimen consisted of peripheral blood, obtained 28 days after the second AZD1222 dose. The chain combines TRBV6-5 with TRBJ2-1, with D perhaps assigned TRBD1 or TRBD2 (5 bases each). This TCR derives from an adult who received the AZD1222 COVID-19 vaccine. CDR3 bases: TGTGCCAGCAGTTACGGGACCCTAATCAATGAGCAGTTCTTC. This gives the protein CASSYGTLINEQFF.